Below, one T cell receptor beta chain is given with its context. Antigen specificity is unknown. The record originates from a study of T cell responses to AZD1222 COVID-19 vaccine. Study-wide results and limits: Repertoires were sampled only after the peak T cell response.

Trimming left V 7 bases short and J 1 base short, with 23 bases between. In germline, CDR1 is MDHEN, CDR2 SYDVKM. There are 18 residues in the CDR3. Profiling relied on immunoSEQ multiplex PCR, and the TCRdb table lists in-frame clones only, not all of them. Here the sample spans 85,000 to 110,000 clones, roughly 87% being singletons. This TCR came from an adult in good health. The source material was peripheral blood, sampled on day 0 of AZD1222 vaccination. The rearrangement joins TRBV28 to TRBJ1-5, with TRBD1 as a possible D gene (5 bases). In DNA, the CDR3 is TGTGCCAGCACCCACCGTCCAGAGGCGGGGGGGAGCAATCAGCCCCAGCATTTT. This encodes CASTHRPEAGGSNQPQHF.